This is a list of T cell receptor beta chains from one sample in a study of T cell repertoires in cytomegalovirus infection. TCRdb reanalysed the reads using MiXCR and keeps one entry per CDR3 protein. The top ten clones hold roughly 18% of a sample with 120,000 to 150,000 distinct CDR3 sequences, about 6% of them seen once. Sequenced input: PBMCs. The receptor set was obtained from a human donor in good health (CMV status not recorded). Some clones in this sample may be carry-over from other donors' samples. Each CDR3 is given with its conserved first and last residue. Each record gives: clone size, D gene, V gene, J gene, CDR3 DNA, CDR3 protein. A D gene is named only where the DNA matches it firmly. Only part of the rows carry a size: once, few, many, or a class if the clone is expanded.

size: few; D: -; V: TRBV7-9; J: TRBJ2-7; DNA: TGTGCCAGCAGCTTAGTAGGGGACTCCTACGAGCAGTACTTC; CDR3: CASSLVGDSYEQYF
size: many; D: -; V: TRBV7-2; J: TRBJ2-3; DNA: TGTGCCAGCAGATTTATCCAACCCAGGGGCTCCAGCACAGATACGCAGTATTTT; CDR3: CASRFIQPRGSSTDTQYF
size: many; D: TRBD1; V: TRBV6-2/TRBV6-3; J: TRBJ1-5; DNA: TGTGCCAGCAGTAACAGGGGTGAGAATCAGCCCCAGCATTTT; CDR3: CASSNRGENQPQHF
size: few; D: -; V: TRBV10-3; J: TRBJ1-1; DNA: TGTGCCATCAGTGAGTCGATTATGAGCTTAAGGACTGAAGCTTTCTTT; CDR3: CAISESIMSLRTEAFF
size: many; D: -; V: TRBV7-8; J: TRBJ1-6; DNA: TGTGCCAGCAGCCCAGAATCAGGGCTGAATTCACCCCTCCACTTT; CDR3: CASSPESGLNSPLHF
size: -; D: -; V: TRBV9; J: TRBJ1-2; DNA: TGTGCCAGCAGCGGGGGGGGCGCACCCGACTATGGCTACACCTTC; CDR3: CASSGGGAPDYGYTF
size: -; D: -; V: TRBV2; J: TRBJ1-4; DNA: TGTGCCAGCTACAGGAGTGAAAAACTGTTTTTT; CDR3: CASYRSEKLFF
size: many; D: TRBD1; V: TRBV7-6; J: TRBJ2-7; DNA: TGTGCCAGCAGCGCCCCGGGACAGGAGGTCGAGCAGTACTTC; CDR3: CASSAPGQEVEQYF
size: many; D: -; V: TRBV28; J: TRBJ2-5; DNA: TGTGCCAGCAGGCAACCGACCGGGACTCGCCAAGAGACCCAGTACTTC; CDR3: CASRQPTGTRQETQYF
size: few; D: -; V: TRBV18; J: TRBJ1-1; DNA: TGTGCCAGCTCACCACCGGGGAAGAACACTGAAGCTTTCTTT; CDR3: CASSPPGKNTEAFF
size: many; D: -; V: TRBV18; J: TRBJ2-3; DNA: TGTGCCAGCTCAGCGTACTCAATGAGACCCCGGGATACGCAGTATTTT; CDR3: CASSAYSMRPRDTQYF
size: few; D: TRBD1; V: TRBV29-1; J: TRBJ1-1; DNA: TGCAGCGCCCCGGGACAGGGGGCCACTAATTACATGAACACTGAAGCTTTCTTT; CDR3: CSAPGQGATNYMNTEAFF
size: many; D: -; V: TRBV4-1; J: TRBJ1-2; DNA: TGCGCCAGCAGCCAAGAGGGACTCTATGGCTACACCTTC; CDR3: CASSQEGLYGYTF
size: many; D: -; V: TRBV9; J: TRBJ1-3; DNA: TGTGCCAGCAGCGTCGGGTCCGGGCCCGGTTTTAACACCATATATTTT; CDR3: CASSVGSGPGFNTIYF
size: many; D: TRBD1; V: TRBV6-2/TRBV6-3; J: TRBJ2-7; DNA: TGTGCCAGCAGGATCCGGGACAGGGGATTTTACGAGCAGTACTTC; CDR3: CASRIRDRGFYEQYF
size: many; D: -; V: TRBV24-1; J: TRBJ2-5; DNA: TGTGCCACCAGTGATCGCACTCCGGGATTCCAAGAGACCCAGTACTTC; CDR3: CATSDRTPGFQETQYF
size: many; D: TRBD2; V: TRBV7-2; J: TRBJ2-3; DNA: TGTGCCAGCAGCTTAGCCCCACTAGCGGGGGGGCCAGATACGCAGTATTTT; CDR3: CASSLAPLAGGPDTQYF
size: many; D: -; V: TRBV7-7; J: TRBJ2-1; DNA: TGTGCTAGCAGCTCTGAGGACGAATGGGATGAGCAGTTCTTC; CDR3: CASSSEDEWDEQFF
size: -; D: -; V: TRBV6-2/TRBV6-3; J: TRBJ1-6; DNA: TGTGCCAGCAGTCCAGGCCGGGATGAATCACCCCTCCACTTT; CDR3: CASSPGRDESPLHF
size: many; D: -; V: TRBV7-9; J: TRBJ1-6; DNA: TGTGCCAGCAGCTTAGACTCGATACGGCATAATTCACCCCTCCACTTT; CDR3: CASSLDSIRHNSPLHF